A single sample gave rise to the 9 T cell receptor beta chains below, sequenced in a study of identical twins. TCRdb redid the calling of the 5' RACE reads with MiXCR, one entry per CDR3 protein. The sample records about 260,000 distinct CDR3 sequences, approximately 7% being singletons. This same sample was also taken into another study, of yellow fever vaccine responses in identical twins.

Sequencing used memory (CD45RO+) T cells sorted from blood. These receptor sequences come from a young woman in good health.

Ten or more counts support this clonotype. The chain combines TRBV7-8 with TRBJ1-2, with TRBD1 matching over 9 bases. The V gene's germline CDR1 is SGHVS and CDR2 FQNEAQ. The CDR3 consists of 15 residues. J lost 2 bases, V lost 1 base, and 2 bases had no gene match. The CDR3, as DNA: TGTGCCAGCAGCTTAGTGGGACAGGGAAACTATGGCTACACCTTC. This translates into CASSLVGQGNYGYTF.

Of note for this clonotype: A much larger clonotype is one base distant, so this may be a read error. J is TRBJ2-3 and V is TRBV29-1; D not certain. The CDR3 covers 12 residues. Trimming removed 1 base at V and 5 bases at J, with 7 bases between. Germline loops: CDR1 SQVTM, CDR2 ANQGSEA. CDR3: CSVEGNRDTQYF. DNA of the CDR3: TGCAGCGTTGAAGGAAACAGAGATACGCAGTATTTT.

This clonotype appeared many times. This sequence joins TRBV4-1 and TRBJ1-4; a possible D gene is TRBD1 (5 bases). This CDR3 has 15 residues. Germline CDR1 MGHRA, CDR2 YSYEKL. V lost 5 bases, J lost 7 bases, and 17 bases lay in between. CDR3 nucleotide sequence: TGCGCCAGCAGCGACCAGGGCATGGGGGGTGAAAAACTGTTTTTT. Protein product: CASSDQGMGGEKLFF.

The V gene is TRBV11-3, the J gene TRBJ2-7; no clear D. Germline assignment: CDR1 SGHNT and CDR2 YENEEA. CDR3 size: 11 residues. Trimming stripped 2 bases from V and 6 bases from J, with 5 bases between. The CDR3, as DNA: TGTGCCAGCAGCTTAATATCCGAGCAGTACTTC. It codes for CASSLISEQYF.

The rearrangement links TRBV19 to TRBJ2-2, with TRBD2 as a possible D gene (6 bases). The ends were cut back, 3 bases at V and 1 base at J, with 12 bases in the middle. The CDR3 is made up of 16 amino acids. Germline V CDR1 and CDR2: LNHDA, SQIVND (reference sequence). CDR3 region: CASSIRTTLNTGELFF. The CDR3 nucleotides read TGTGCCAGTAGTATCAGGACTACACTGAACACCGGGGAGCTGTTTTTT.

In this sample, this clonotype turned up a few times. The chain recombines TRBV14 with TRBJ1-2; no clear D gene. Germline lookup yields CDR1 SGHDN and CDR2 FVKESK. Trimming cost V 6 bases and J 2 bases, with 13 bases left between them. The CDR3 consists of 14 residues. The CDR3 here is CASRASGLNYGYTF. The CDR3 DNA sequence: TGTGCCAGCAGGGCTAGTGGGCTGAACTATGGCTACACCTTC.

This clonotype was recorded at least ten times. The CDR3 is CASSLALRANNEQFF. The CDR3 region has the DNA TGTGCCAGCAGCTTAGCGCTTAGGGCCAACAATGAGCAGTTCTTC. V usage is TRBV7-9 and J usage is TRBJ2-1; D gene uncertain. There are 15 residues in the CDR3. CDR1 SEHNR and CDR2 FQNEAQ come from the germline V gene (reference sequence). V shed 0 bases and J shed 5 bases, with 11 bases lying between them.

The chain uses TRBV10-3 and TRBJ1-4; D uncertain. CDR3 length: 12 residues. Germline V gene lookup returns CDR1 ENHRY and CDR2 SYGVKD. Trimming took 2 bases from V and 6 from J, leaving 4 bases between them. CDR3 residues: CAISETDEKLFF. For the CDR3, the DNA is TGTGCCATCAGTGAGACGGATGAAAAACTGTTTTTT.

This clonotype was recorded many times. The J gene is TRBJ1-5, the V gene TRBV28, with a weak D call TRBD1 (5 bases). The CDR3 has 14 amino acids. Per germline, CDR1 MDHEN and CDR2 SYDVKM. V was trimmed by 6 bases and J by 7 bases, leaving 16 bases between them. CDR3 residues: CASRETPGGQPQHF. CDR3 DNA sequence: TGTGCCAGCAGAGAAACACCGGGGGGGCAGCCCCAGCATTTT.